Reported below is one T cell receptor (beta chain). Its antigen remains undetermined. No per-base quality is available; no much larger clone lies one base away. Trimming removed 1 base from V and 2 bases from J; the gene matches leave 4 bases unexplained. There are 16 amino acids in the CDR3, from cysteine to phenylalanine inclusive. The kept DNA is CDR3 alone, 48 bases in frame from the first base. The germline V gene (reference sequence) specifies SGHKS as CDR1 and YYEKEE as CDR2. Whole blood was collected in K2EDTA tubes by collaborating institutions according to the institutions' own protocols. For TCRbeta analysis, collaborator samples were shipped as frozen whole blood, as isolated PBMCs, or as DNA extracted from either sample type. This record comes from a study of blood T cell repertoires in COVID-19 (dated by TCRdb to about 2020). Regarding the complete study: The collaborator samples originated in the United States, Italy and Spain and spanned the acute and convalescent phases of COVID-19. The prospective study material was composed of cDNA or gDNA derived from T cells, B-cell-depleted T cells, or PBMCs. Deeply sampled blood TCRbeta repertoires from subjects exposed to, actively infected with, or recovered from COVID-19 were included in the dataset. The repertoires were released in a freely available public database meant as a resource for research on the immune response to SARS-CoV-2. The samples were drawn from the first 160 participants of the ongoing ImmuneRACE study and from 950 to 1,500 subjects provided by 6 global collaborators. Nearly every sample came with metadata listing a de-identified subject ID, COVID-19 status, age in years and sex. HLA class I and class II types, where available, came from metadata supplied by the sample provider rather than from assay-based typing. Study-wide findings and limitations: How much clinical and demographic metadata was included differed by source and by participant, and the metadata was provided uncurated.

TCRbeta CDR3 regions were amplified from genomic DNA using the immunoSEQ Assay, a bias-controlled multiplex PCR. The published analysis was carried out like this. The number of nucleated cells in each sample was estimated by amplification of reference gene primers within the assay. Sequence reads were collapsed and filtered to measure the absolute abundance of every unique TCRbeta CDR3 rearrangement. Productive Simpson clonality was computed per sample as the square root of Simpson's diversity index over productive rearrangements. TCRdb provides this immuneACCESS table in a form limited to in-frame rearrangements. Some clones are lacking; in checked studies, under half of them reflect an unresolved V gene, and why the rest are absent is not known. That table is the source of V, J and clone size, and D and trimming were worked out from the DNA. The sample profile shows 100,000 to 150,000 clones; about 82% of them were found once. The leading ten clones occupy approximately 5% of the sample.

This receptor was identified in a human donor in a cohort sampled during active COVID-19. The sample comprised peripheral blood. The rearrangement combines TRBV5-5 with TRBJ1-4; TRBD1 lines up with 8 middle nucleotides. The CDR3 corresponds to CASSLWTGLTNEKLFF. The DNA reads as follows: TGTGCCAGCAGCTTGTGGACAGGGCTTACTAATGAAAAACTGTTTTTT.